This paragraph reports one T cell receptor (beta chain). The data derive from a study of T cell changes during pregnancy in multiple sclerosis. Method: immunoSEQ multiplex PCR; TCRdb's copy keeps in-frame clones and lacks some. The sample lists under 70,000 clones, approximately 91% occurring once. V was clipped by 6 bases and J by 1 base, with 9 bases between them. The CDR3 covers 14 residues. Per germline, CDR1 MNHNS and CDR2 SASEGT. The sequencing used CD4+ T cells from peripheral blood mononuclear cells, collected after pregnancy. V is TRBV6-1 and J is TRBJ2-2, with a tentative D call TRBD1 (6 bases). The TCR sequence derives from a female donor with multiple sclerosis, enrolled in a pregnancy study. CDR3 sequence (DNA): TGTGCCAGCAGGCAGGGACAGAACACCGGGGAGCTGTTTTTT. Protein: CASRQGQNTGELFF.